This TCR beta chain was captured in a study of identical twins. TCRdb re-derived calls from the 5' RACE reads in MiXCR, one entry per CDR3 protein. In the table there are roughly 480,000 distinct CDR3 sequences, about 24% of which are singletons. In this sample, this clonotype turned up a few times. Unmatched junction bases numbered 5, after V lost 5 bases and J lost 0 bases. Looked up from germline, CDR1 is MNHEY and CDR2 is SVGEGT. The CDR3 totals 15 residues. The same data also went into a second study, on T cells expressing NK-cell markers.

Specimen: CD4+ T cells sorted from blood. The source is a woman between 18 and 29 years old in good health. The chain has TRBV6-2 or TRBV6-3 and TRBJ2-5, with 8 nucleotides matching TRBD1. The CDR3 sequence: CASSRGQGDQETQYF. The CDR3 DNA follows: TGTGCCAGCAGTCGCGGACAGGGTGACCAAGAGACCCAGTACTTC.